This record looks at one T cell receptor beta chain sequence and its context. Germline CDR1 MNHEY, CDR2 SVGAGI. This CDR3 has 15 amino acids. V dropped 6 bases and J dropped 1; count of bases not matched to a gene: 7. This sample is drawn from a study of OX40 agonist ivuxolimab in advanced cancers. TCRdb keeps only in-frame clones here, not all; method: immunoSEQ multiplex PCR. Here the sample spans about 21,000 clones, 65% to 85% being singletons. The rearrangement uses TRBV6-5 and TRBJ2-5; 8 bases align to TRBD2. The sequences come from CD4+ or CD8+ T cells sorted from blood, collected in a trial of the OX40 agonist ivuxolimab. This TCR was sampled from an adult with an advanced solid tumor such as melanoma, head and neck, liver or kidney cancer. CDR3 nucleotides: TGTGCCAGCAGAAGACTAGCGCAAGTCCAAGAGACCCAGTACTTC. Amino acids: CASRRLAQVQETQYF.